The text below deals with one T cell receptor beta chain. The antigen is not known. The data originate from a study of shared clonotypes between healthy human individuals. Overall study findings and caveats: Larger estimated richness was generally seen in naive subsets than in memory subsets.

Between the trimmed V and J ends, which lost 4 bases and 4 bases, there was a span of 19 bases. Germline-derived CDR1 and CDR2 are GTSNPN and SVGIG (reference sequence). The CDR3 contains 15 residues. TCRdb's copy holds only in-frame clones and misses some; the assay was immunoSEQ multiplex PCR. The profile shows 2 million to 2.5 million clones, 85% to 95% of them singletons. The TCR comes from a man aged 18 to 35 in good health. Some clones in this sample may be carry-over from other donors' samples. The sequencing sample was made of naive CD4+ T cells from PBMCs. Noted subset: CD45RA+ positively selected. J is TRBJ1-2 and V is TRBV30; no clear D. CDR3 residues: CAWTLGQRPFYGYTF. The DNA for the CDR3 is TGTGCCTGGACCTTAGGGCAGCGACCTTTCTATGGCTACACCTTC.